Only a few counts were recorded for the clone carrying this T cell receptor (beta chain). Antigen: not known. CD45RO-negative, CCR7-selected cells formed the naive CD8 fraction, which excluded terminally differentiated effector memory CD45RA+ cells. V lost 4 bases and J lost 1, with 0 bases in between. Germline V gene sequence: CDR1 SGDLS, CDR2 YYNGEE. This CDR3 spans 12 amino acids. The entry originates in a study of shared clonotypes between healthy human individuals. Study in general: CD8 memory received one plate per donor, CD8 naive two, CD4 memory three and CD4 naive three. The study, taken as a whole, reports: Among the subsets, naive ones generally showed larger estimated richness than memory ones.

It was at deep level that the assay was run. Sorted-subset replicate PCRs used 150 to 200 ng DNA, some 33,000 T cell genomes. The assay was immunoSEQ multiplex PCR, and TCRdb's table has in-frame clones only and misses some. The sample comprises under 1 million clones, 96% of which are singletons, and under 0.3% rests with the top ten. The rearrangement joins TRBV9 to TRBJ2-6; no clear D. This TCR was recovered from a man aged 25 to 40 in good health. Sequences were obtained from naive CD8+ T cells sorted from blood. The CDR3 nucleotides read TGTGCCAGCAGCTCTGGGGCCAACGTCCTGACTTTC. Amino acid sequence: CASSSGANVLTF.